This passage covers 9 T cell receptor beta chains from one sample sequenced in a study of early T cells in non-severe SARS-CoV-2 infection. MiXCR, applied by TCRdb to the 5' RACE reads, yields one record per CDR3 protein. In the table there are roughly 23,000 distinct CDR3 sequences, approximately 5.8% of which are singletons. The specimen comprised whole blood, sampled at baseline. These receptors all stem from an adult who was a healthcare worker with PCR-confirmed SARS-CoV-2 infection or an uninfected control (not recorded which).

This clonotype has at least ten counts. The chain joins TRBV7-2 to TRBJ1-1, with no clear D. Germline values: CDR1 SGHTA, CDR2 FQGNSA. The V and J ends lost 10 bases and 1 base respectively, with 13 bases between them. The CDR3 contains 13 residues. The CDR3 bases are TGTGCCACCACTAATCCACGGAACACTGAAGCTTTCTTT. Translated, it gives CATTNPRNTEAFF.

The table lists this clonotype with many counts. The chain couples TRBV14 to TRBJ2-7; 7 bases fit TRBD1. This CDR3 is 14 amino acids long. V lost 3 bases and J lost 1; bases outside the gene matches: 3. Germline V lookup: CDR1 SGHDN, CDR2 FVKESK. The CDR3 spells CASSQQTGSYEQYF. The CDR3 DNA follows: TGTGCCAGCAGCCAGCAGACAGGGTCCTACGAGCAGTACTTC.

There are a few counts of this clonotype. The V and J genes are TRBV18 and TRBJ1-3; D remains unclear. Germline V lookup: CDR1 KGHSH, CDR2 LQKENI. Trimming removed 4 bases from V and 0 bases from J, with 13 bases in between. This CDR3 is built from 16 residues. The DNA of the CDR3 is TGTGCCAGCTCACGCGATCCCATCTCCTCTGGAAACACCATATATTTT. Amino acids: CASSRDPISSGNTIYF.

This clonotype was observed at least ten times. The gene calls are TRBV6-2 or TRBV6-3 and TRBJ2-5; 9 bases line up with TRBD2. The CDR3 spans 16 residues. With 6 bases clipped from V and 2 bases from J, the junction kept 10 bases outside the gene matches. Germline CDR1 and CDR2: MNHEY and SVGEGT. The CDR3 bases are TGTGCCAGCAGCCGTGGAGGAGCGGGGGGACAAGAGACCCAGTACTTC. Its protein product is CASSRGGAGGQETQYF.

The CDR3 DNA is TGTGCCAGCAGTGAAGTGGGGGACATTCAGTACTTC. It encodes CASSEVGDIQYF. J is TRBJ2-4 and V is TRBV6-1; perhaps D is TRBD1 or TRBD2 (5 bases each). This CDR3 comprises 12 residues. The germline V and J ends were trimmed by 1 base and 8 bases, with 6 bases remaining between them. CDR1 is MNHNS and CDR2 is SASEGT in the germline V gene.

On this clonotype itself: The junction differs from germline at one of its ends, possibly a read error. The V call is TRBV5-5, the J call TRBJ2-3; D remains unclear. The germline gives CDR1 SGHKS, CDR2 YYEKEE (reference sequence). This CDR3 has 15 amino acids. CDR3 in amino acids: CASSAGYVGTDTQYF. The CDR3 bases are TGTGCCAGCAGCGCCGGCTATGTGGGCACAGATACGCAGTATTTC.

The V call is TRBV3-1, the J call TRBJ1-1; no reliable D call. V lost 4 bases and J 4 bases, leaving 7 bases between the germline ends. Germline V gene lookup returns CDR1 LGHDT and CDR2 YNNKEL (reference sequence). CDR3 size: 12 residues. The DNA for the CDR3 is TGTGCCAGCAGCCTGGAGGTCACTGAAGCTTTCTTT. Protein product: CASSLEVTEAFF.

The table lists this clonotype with many counts. V gene TRBV9 combines with J gene TRBJ2-5; D possibly matches TRBD1 or TRBD2 (5 bases each). The CDR3 runs to 15 residues. Trimming took off 6 bases at V and 4 bases at J, with 19 bases between the two ends. The germline CDR1 and CDR2 sequences are SGDLS and YYNGEE. The CDR3 sequence is CASTLTDDGGETQYF. The DNA of the CDR3 is TGTGCCAGCACGCTTACAGATGATGGGGGAGAGACCCAGTACTTC.

This clonotype turned up a few times. This chain connects TRBV28 to TRBJ2-7; the D gene is possibly TRBD2 (5 bases). The CDR3 loop spans 12 amino acids. Germline CDR1 and CDR2: MDHEN and SYDVKM. V gave up 6 bases and J gave up 3 bases, with 9 bases separating them. CDR3 region: CASRREFYEQYF. In DNA, the CDR3 is TGTGCCAGCAGGAGGGAGTTCTACGAGCAGTACTTC.